This T cell receptor beta chain was obtained from a study of shared clonotypes between healthy human individuals. Study outcomes and limitations: Researchers sampled only blood; tissue repertoires likely differ. For naive CD4 cells, 4.5% to 6.5% of clonotypes were shared across a few donors.

Comments on this clone: Its antigen remains unidentified.

Between the trimmed V and J ends, which lost 4 bases and 0 bases, there was a span of 11 bases. In germline, CDR1 is MDHEN, CDR2 SYDVKM. The CDR3 is 15 amino acids. The repertoire was sequenced with immunoSEQ multiplex PCR; TCRdb's copy has only in-frame clones and lacks some. The repertoire holds about 2.4 million clones, with 93% as singletons. A split of CD4+ cells into CD45RA+ naive and CD45RA-negative memory subsets was performed. The sequence was collected from a man aged 18-30 years in good health. Some clones in this sample may be carry-over from other donors' samples. Sequenced input: naive CD4+ T cells from PBMCs. The subset here: CD45RA+ positively selected. The chain joins TRBV28 to TRBJ2-3; D is possibly TRBD2 (5 bases). CDR3 sequence: CASSSDSGSTDTQYF. CDR3 in DNA: TGTGCCAGCAGTTCGGACTCTGGGAGCACAGATACGCAGTATTTT.